This T cell receptor (beta chain) comes out of a study of blood T cell repertoires in COVID-19. Whole-study context: COVID-19 samples collected from the United States, Italy and Spain covered acute and convalescent phases.

The CDR3 has 15 residues. Per the germline V gene, CDR1 is SGHVS and CDR2 is FQNEAQ. The V segment lost 1 base and the J segment 4 bases; nucleotides outside the gene matches: 6. The repertoire was sequenced with immunoSEQ multiplex PCR; TCRdb's copy has only in-frame clones and lacks some. This sample yields about 21,000 clones, of which about 78% are seen a single time; 10% to 15% belongs to the top ten. This clone was seen a handful of times. The sequenced sample consisted of peripheral blood. The sequence was collected from a man between 60 and 75 years old with active COVID-19. V gene TRBV7-8 combines with J gene TRBJ2-7; 8 bases align to TRBD2. CDR3 DNA: TGTGCCAGCAGCTTAGTCCAGCGGGAGCAATACGAGCAGTACTTC. It translates to CASSLVQREQYEQYF.